A single sample gave rise to the 24 T cell receptor beta chains below, sequenced in a study of cytomegalovirus exposure and HLA in healthy donors. PCR was performed using 60 Vbeta and 13 Jbeta primers. Data came from immunoSEQ multiplex PCR; TCRdb stores just in-frame clones and leaves some out. The sample holds about 120,000 clones, roughly two thirds seen once. Material: PBMCs. The receptors were sampled from a man aged 25-45 years in good health and CMV-seropositive.

The chain employs TRBV27 and TRBJ1-2, with TRBD1 matching 8 bases. There are 14 residues in the CDR3. The V and J ends lost 3 bases and 8 bases, in that order; junction bases with no gene match: 8. From germline, CDR1 is MNHEY and CDR2 SMNVEV (reference sequence). The CDR3 sequence is CASSFTRTGNGYTF. The CDR3, as DNA: TGTGCCAGCAGTTTCACCCGGACAGGGAACGGCTACACCTTC.

The J gene is TRBJ1-5, the V gene TRBV5-1, with TRBD1 matching 9 bases. The V gene's germline CDR1 is SGHRS and CDR2 YFSETQ. The CDR3 has 20 amino acids. The V gene end was trimmed by 1 base and the J gene end by 0 bases; junction bases not matched to a gene: 14. The CDR3 spells CASSLRPGQGQGDSNQPQHF. The CDR3 nucleotides are TGCGCCAGCAGCTTGCGCCCGGGACAGGGACAGGGAGATAGCAATCAGCCCCAGCATTTT. Full variable domain (rest looked up from reference TRBV5-1 and TRBJ1-5): KAGVTQTPRYLIKTRGQQVTLSCSPISGHRSVSWYQQTPGQGLQFLFEYFSETQRNKGNFPGRFSGRQFSNSRSEMNVSTLELGDSALYLCASSLRPGQGQGDSNQPQHFGDGTRLSIL.

The chain recombines TRBV4-3 with TRBJ2-1; D is perhaps TRBD1 (6 bases). In germline, CDR1 is LGHNA, CDR2 YSLEER. CDR3 size: 14 residues. Trimming stripped 4 bases from V and 8 bases from J, with 15 bases between. CDR3 sequence: CASSRGRGMYEQFF. The CDR3 bases are TGCGCCAGCAGCCGCGGCAGGGGTATGTATGAGCAGTTCTTC.

The chain carries TRBV4-3 and TRBJ1-1; 7 positions match TRBD1. The germline V gene has CDR1 LGHNA and CDR2 YSLEER. CDR3 length equals 16 residues. V gave up 1 base and J gave up 0 bases; unmatched junction bases: 5. CDR3 bases: TGCGCCAGCAGCCAAGTTTTCACAGGGGTGAACACTGAAGCTTTCTTT. The encoded protein is CASSQVFTGVNTEAFF.

The rearrangement uses TRBV6-6 and TRBJ1-1; TRBD1 might be the D (5 bases). The CDR3 is made up of 16 amino acids. Germline CDR1 and CDR2: MNHNY and SVGAGI (reference sequence). V lost 0 bases and J 1 base, leaving 12 bases between the germline ends. The CDR3 loop is CASSYSWGDRNTEAFF. As DNA, the CDR3 is TGTGCCAGCAGTTACTCGTGGGGGGATAGGAACACTGAAGCTTTCTTT.

The genes are TRBV11-2 and TRBJ2-5; 10 bases are a match to TRBD2. V shed 2 bases and J 4 bases; nucleotides not matched to a gene: 13. Germline V gives CDR1 SGHAT, CDR2 FQNNGV. The length of the CDR3 is 18 residues. The CDR3: CASSLLNLAGEVGETQYF. CDR3 DNA sequence: TGTGCCAGCAGCTTACTTAATCTAGCGGGAGAAGTCGGAGAGACCCAGTACTTC.

This rearrangement joins TRBV12-1 to TRBJ1-5; TRBD1, as called in the table, went unchecked against the DNA. TRBV12-1 is noted as a pseudogene. The CDR3 extends over 18 amino acids. In DNA form, the CDR3 reads TGTGCCAGCAGCTTTTTAGGACAGGGTAAAGGGGGCAATCAGCCCCAGCATTTT. It is translated as CASSFLGQGKGGNQPQHF.

The J gene is TRBJ1-2, the V gene TRBV28; 8 positions match TRBD1. Germline loops: CDR1 MDHEN, CDR2 SYDVKM. The CDR3 totals 13 residues. V lost 7 bases, J lost 5 bases, and 6 bases stayed unmatched. In DNA, the CDR3 is TGTGCCAGCACCCGGACAGGGCCTTATGGCTACACCTTC. Amino acid sequence: CASTRTGPYGYTF.

The chain uses TRBV7-6 and TRBJ1-3; 9 positions agree with TRBD1. Germline CDR1 and CDR2: SGHVS and FNYEAQ. Trimming removed 1 base from V and 0 bases from J; junction bases left unmatched: 4. The CDR3 runs to 17 residues. The CDR3 loop is CASSLVDRGYSGNTIYF. CDR3 sequence (DNA): TGTGCCAGCAGCTTAGTGGACAGGGGATACTCTGGAAACACCATATATTTT.

This CDR3 is CASSQELAVNEQFF. The CDR3 DNA reads as TGTGCCAGCAGCCAAGAACTCGCGGTAAATGAGCAGTTCTTC. The chain employs TRBV4-2 and TRBJ2-1; the D is unclear. Deletions cut 0 bases from V and 7 bases from J, with 10 bases between. In germline, CDR1 is LGHNA, CDR2 YNFKEQ. CDR3 size: 14 residues.

This rearrangement joins TRBV5-1 to TRBJ2-1, with TRBD2 matching 10 bases. CDR3 length: 19 amino acids. Germline CDR1 reads SGHRS; CDR2 reads YFSETQ. V lost 0 bases and J lost 0; bases outside the gene matches: 9. The CDR3 sequence is CASSLVSSGRLGSYNEQFF. The CDR3 DNA sequence: TGCGCCAGCAGCTTGGTTTCTAGCGGGAGACTGGGCTCCTACAATGAGCAGTTCTTC.

The chain's CDR3 is CASSRLAGADTQYF. For the CDR3, the DNA is TGTGCCAGCAGCCGGCTAGCGGGAGCAGATACGCAGTATTTT. The rearrangement links TRBV5-4 to TRBJ2-3, with TRBD2 matching 10 bases. This CDR3 comprises 14 residues. The junction had 3 bases not matched to a gene; V was cut back by 4 bases and J by 4 bases. Germline loops: CDR1 SGHNT, CDR2 YYREEE (reference sequence).

The CDR3 DNA reads TGTGCCAGCAGCTTGGTCCGGGGAAGCTCCTACGAGCAGTACTTC. This codes for CASSLVRGSSYEQYF. The chain couples TRBV5-4 to TRBJ2-7; the D gene is possibly TRBD2 (5 bases). This CDR3 spans 15 amino acids. CDR1 is SGHNT and CDR2 is YYREEE in the germline V gene (reference sequence). V lost 0 bases, J lost 0 bases, and 10 bases lay in between. Drawing the rest from reference TRBV5-4 and TRBJ2-7, the complete variable domain is ETGVTQSPTHLIKTRGQQVTLRCSSQSGHNTVSWYQQALGQGPQFIFQYYREEENGRGNFPPRFSGLQFPNYSSELNVNALELDDSALYLCASSLVRGSSYEQYFGPGTRLTVT.

The chain joins TRBV7-9 to TRBJ2-4; 12 bases agree with TRBD2. Germline assignment: CDR1 SEHNR and CDR2 FQNEAQ (reference sequence). CDR3 size: 18 residues. The V gene end was trimmed by 3 bases and the J gene end by 0 bases; junction bases not matched to a gene: 6. This CDR3 reads CASSLLAGGIGAKNIQYF. The CDR3 DNA reads as TGTGCCAGCAGCTTGCTAGCGGGAGGGATCGGAGCCAAAAACATTCAGTACTTC. Supplemented by reference TRBV7-9 and TRBJ2-4, the full variable domain reads DTGVSQNPRHKITKRGQNVTFRCDPISEHNRLYWYRQTLGQGPEFLTYFQNEAQLEKSRLLSDRFSAERPKGSFSTLEIQRTEQGDSAMYLCASSLLAGGIGAKNIQYFGAGTRLSVL.

As concerns this clone: Its ends do not fully match the called genes, so a read error is possible. V gene TRBV7-9 combines with J gene TRBJ1-2; D not resolved. CDR3 length: 10 amino acids. Germline V gives CDR1 SEHNR, CDR2 FQNEAQ (reference sequence). The CDR3 DNA reads TGTTCCAGCAGCCCACACCGGGACACCTTC. This encodes CSSSPHRDTF.

The chain carries TRBV14 and TRBJ2-1; TRBD2 agrees at 11 bases. This CDR3 spans 16 amino acids. The J segment lost 4 bases and the V segment lost 1 base, leaving 3 bases of the junction unmatched. Germline lookup yields CDR1 SGHDN and CDR2 FVKESK. The CDR3 spells CASSQVGTSGYNEQFF. CDR3 DNA sequence: TGTGCCAGCAGCCAAGTTGGGACTAGCGGATACAATGAGCAGTTCTTC.

Written as DNA, the CDR3 is TGTGCCAGCAGCTCGCCGGGACAGGGGAACACTGAAGCTTTCTTT. Translation: CASSSPGQGNTEAFF. The V call is TRBV11-2, the J call TRBJ1-1; 9 bases align to TRBD1. CDR1 and CDR2 (germline): SGHAT, FQNNGV. The J segment lost 1 base and the V segment lost 4 bases, leaving 4 bases of the junction unmatched. CDR3 length: 15 amino acids.

This clone was counted a few times. The rearrangement joins TRBV29-1 to TRBJ2-7; 9 bases line up with TRBD2. CDR1 is SQVTM and CDR2 is ANQGSEA in the germline V gene. This CDR3 spans 14 amino acids. The junction had 8 bases not matched to a gene; V was cut back by 4 bases and J by 4 bases. The CDR3 DNA reads TGCAGCGTTGGTTTAAGACTAGCGGTATACGAGCAGTACTTC. Amino acids: CSVGLRLAVYEQYF.

The chain combines TRBV5-1 with TRBJ2-5; D is possibly TRBD1 (6 bases). V was shortened by 3 bases and J by 5 bases, with 20 bases between the two germline ends. Germline assignment: CDR1 SGHRS and CDR2 YFSETQ. CDR3 size: 16 residues. The CDR3 is CASSSNAAGTTETQYF. CDR3 nucleotides: TGCGCCAGCAGCTCAAACGCCGCCGGGACAACGGAGACCCAGTACTTC.

J is TRBJ1-3 and V is TRBV5-1, with 7 nucleotides matching TRBD1. The length of the CDR3 is 15 residues. The V gene's germline CDR1 is SGHRS and CDR2 YFSETQ. V was pared by 1 base and J by 1 base, with 2 bases of the junction left unmatched. CDR3 in DNA: TGCGCCAGCAGCTTGACGACAGGGTCTGGAAACACCATATATTTT. This gives the protein CASSLTTGSGNTIYF.

This clone came up a few times. V and J are TRBV10-1 and TRBJ2-7, with TRBD2 as a possible D gene (5 bases). V shed 6 bases and J shed 6 bases, with 15 bases lying between them. The germline V gene encodes CDR1 WNHNN and CDR2 SYGVQD (reference sequence). The CDR3 sequence is 13 residues long. The CDR3 spells CASSARLSGEQYF. The DNA for the CDR3 is TGCGCCAGCAGCGCCCGACTCAGCGGCGAGCAGTACTTC.

V and J are TRBV7-6 and TRBJ1-5, with unresolved D. V was cut by 2 bases and J by 0 bases, with 17 bases left in between. CDR3 size: 18 residues. CDR1 SGHVS and CDR2 FNYEAQ come from the germline V gene. The CDR3 spells CASSLIGGYPYSNQPQHF. As DNA, the CDR3 is TGTGCCAGCAGCTTAATCGGCGGCTACCCCTATAGCAATCAGCCCCAGCATTTT.

This rearrangement joins TRBV6-5 to TRBJ1-1, with 10 bases fitting TRBD1. Per the germline V gene, CDR1 is MNHEY and CDR2 is SVGAGI. The CDR3 is 15 residues long. The V and J ends lost 3 bases and 4 bases, in that order; junction bases with no gene match: 5. DNA of the CDR3: TGTGCCAGCAGTTATTCGCGGACAGGGGGCACTGAAGCTTTCTTT. It yields the protein CASSYSRTGGTEAFF.

About this clone: This sample includes further DNA sequences coding for the same CDR3. The J gene is TRBJ1-1, the V gene TRBV27; tentative D call: TRBD1 (6 bases). The CDR3 covers 14 residues. Germline V CDR1 and CDR2: MNHEY, SMNVEV (reference sequence). V lost 6 bases to trimming and J lost 2 bases, with 13 bases between them. CDR3 bases: TGTGCCAGCAGCCTCAACAGGGTTAACACTGAAGCTTTCTTT. Amino acid sequence: CASSLNRVNTEAFF.